This record concerns one T cell receptor (beta chain) sequence. Its antigen remains unidentified. No base qualities exist here, and no much larger clone lies one base off it. The data are from a study of cytomegalovirus exposure and HLA in healthy donors (dated by TCRdb to about 2017). Context from the whole study: An earlier analysis of fewer than 750 of the donors reported roughly 300 Gb of sequence data and 117 million unique TCR beta sequences obtained from approximately 180 million T cells. Approximately 310 gigabases of sequencing data and some 85 million unique TCR sequences were included in an early release covering roughly 700 HLA-typed donors. Of the 398 genotyped donors, 81% fell in the genetic ancestry cluster associated with self-reported Caucasian donors. The study aimed to test whether signatures of past pathogen exposure could be identified by cataloging public T cell receptors. The study profiled the T cell repertoires of fewer than 850 subjects by immunosequencing and related them to cytomegalovirus serostatus. Along with the approximately 600-subject first cohort, a separate validation cohort of over a hundred different subjects was used. To predict cytomegalovirus infection status, the study brought together high-throughput TCR immunosequencing, statistical association of individual TCRs with disease status, and machine learning. In a later analysis, previously published TCR beta repertoires from 600 to 850 donors were re-analyzed and high-resolution HLA genotyping was added so that TCR occurrence patterns could be studied. In the later analysis, no new phenotypic data were used to find candidate immune exposures; instead, reliance was placed on TCR beta sequences and their occurrence across donors. In an earlier analysis of 587 of the donors, high-throughput TCR beta sequencing was used to judge whether each TCR beta V gene segment behaved as functional or pseudogenic. Donor age, sex, ethnicity and CMV serostatus were compiled together with the repertoire data. A later genetic analysis used genome-wide SNP genotypes for about 60% of the roughly 700 donors, treating that subset as a discovery cohort. Every repertoire in the discovery cohort had been generated on one and the same sequencing platform. Class I and class II HLA loci were covered by the typing at four-digit resolution. Typing coverage differed by locus: A, B, C, DRB1 and DQB1 were typed in about 620-640 donors, DQA1 in 522, DPA1 in some 600, and DPB1 in around 440. Because of strong linkage in the cohort, five DR-DQ haplotypes were treated as single units for association and clustering. Across approximately 400 genotyped donors of the cohort, an average of approximately 240,000 unique TCR beta nucleotide sequences per donor were sequenced, and around 19% of those sequences were non-productive.

The cohort was made up of 666 healthy bone marrow donors. All cohort members were sampled while nominally healthy, although unrecorded immune exposures were likely present. The donor was CMV seronegative and belonged to the group of more than 300 seronegative cohort members. A peripheral blood sample was collected from each donor, and TCR beta sequencing was performed on peripheral blood mononuclear cells. Genomic DNA extraction from the blood cell samples was performed with the Qiagen DNeasy Blood Extraction Kit. The library relied on the immunoSEQ multiplex PCR assay. For the multiplex PCR, a mixture combining 60 forward primers for TCR Vbeta segments and 13 reverse primers for TCR Jbeta segments was used. The CDR3 region of rearranged TCR beta genes was amplified from genomic DNA with a multiplex PCR assay. On the Illumina HiSeq System, the amplified TCR beta libraries were sequenced as 87-base-pair reads. In the paper's pipeline: A later analysis counted approximately 84 million unique TCR beta chains across the approximately 700 repertoires, and some 11 million of these chains were shared by at least two donors. Raw reads were error-corrected and collapsed into unique sequences by a nearest-neighbor algorithm in which closely related sequences were merged to remove PCR and sequencing errors. CDR3 sequences were aligned to IMGT reference sequences to assign V, D and J gene segments. For a sequence to be retained, a match of at least six nucleotides to both a V gene segment and a J gene segment was required. A rearrangement counted as productive if the CDR3 had no stop codons and remained in frame with V and J, and every other rearrangement counted as non-productive. CDR3 was defined according to IMGT convention as the region running from the second conserved V-encoded cysteine to the conserved J-encoded phenylalanine. Sequences without an unambiguous match to a single V gene segment were excluded from the earlier analysis of approximately 600 of the donors. In an earlier analysis of approximately 610 of the donors, V segments were called functional above 56.7% productive rearrangements and were called segregating when the between-donor standard deviation exceeded 5%. A statistical classification framework was built for diagnosing cytomegalovirus status from the catalog of TCR beta chain sequences. In a later analysis, V and J genes were assigned by comparing TCR nucleotide sequences against IMGT/GENE-DB human TR gene sequences. A later analysis assigned CDR3 sequences and most-parsimonious VDJ recombination scenarios with the TCRdist pipeline. In a later analysis, each TCR beta chain was defined by its CDR3 amino acid sequence together with its V-gene family, and reads without a unique V-gene family were excluded. In a later analysis, 500 to 700 highly shared, low-generation-probability nucleotide sequences were removed to address suspected cross-contamination and a sequencing artifact. For each public chain, a later analysis derived a clonal expansion index from normalized ranks of inferred template counts within each repertoire. Generation probabilities in a later analysis came from a VDJ recombination model fitted to out-of-frame rearrangements, and those results were checked against IGoR. A later analysis scored TCR-TCR, TCR-HLA and TCR-CMV co-occurrence with hypergeometric tests, applying a repertoire-size bias correction to TCR pairs. In a later analysis, false discovery rates were estimated by permuting HLA or CMV assignments 20 times. In a later analysis, co-occurring TCRs were grouped using DBSCAN, and TCRdist sequence similarity was added for clustering within HLA-allele-positive subsets. Repertoires with fewer than 30,000 or more than 120,000 public chains were left out of co-occurrence clustering, as were a handful of repertoires with anomalous nucleotide sharing. As stored in TCRdb, this immuneACCESS dataset retains in-frame rearrangements with V and J assigned. A fraction of the clones does not appear; measured against another copy, unresolved V genes explain less than half of the discrepancy, and the remainder lacks a known reason. The DNA was the basis for D and trimming; V, J and clone size are from that table. For this sample there are 110,000 to 150,000 clones; 65% to 80% appear just once. The ten largest account for approximately 3.8% of the sample.

What the authors observed across the whole study: A cluster of highly shared sequence variants was judged likely to represent a technical artifact of the sequencing pipeline. Linkage disequilibrium might explain the correlated functional status among segregating V segments, but an unknown experimental factor could not be ruled out. Because HLA typing was missing for some donors at each locus, association tests included only the typed subset. Strong co-occurrence of HLA alleles, especially DR and DQ, made assigning TCR associations to individual alleles difficult. Compared with equally common non-associated chains, HLA-associated TCR beta chains in a later analysis were more clonally expanded and had lower generation probabilities. In a later analysis, about 17,000 TCR beta sequences were associated with specific HLA alleles at a false discovery rate of 0.05. This cohort had only TCR beta chains sequenced, and the lack of alpha or paired-chain data limited which features could be detected. Sequencing depth was assumed to be roughly uniform across donors in the presence/absence analyses, though that assumption may not hold. A further reported finding was that TCR beta sequences accurately predicted the HLA-A and HLA-B alleles for most subjects in the first cohort. According to a later analysis, TCR association rates differed among HLA loci, with DRB1 alleles showing the most associated TCRs and HLA-C alleles showing the fewest. In a later analysis, several top co-occurrence clusters were reported to appear linked to parvovirus B19, influenza, CMV and Epstein-Barr virus. Because counts were too low, approximately 15 rarely observed V segments, including chromosome 9 orphons, were excluded from the earlier analysis of about 500 of the donors. In an earlier analysis of approximately 590 of the donors, most TCR beta V segments were observed in productive rearrangements about 90% or about 30% of the time, broadly matching IMGT annotations. While some public TCRs were present in many individuals, most TCR sequences turned up only very rarely across donors. In vitro tests confirmed that three of the cytomegalovirus-associated TCR beta chains recognize cytomegalovirus antigens. A later genetic analysis associated a missense DCLRE1C variant with V-gene and J-gene trimming of TCR beta chains, and an independent cohort replicated the association. In the study, approximately 160 TCR beta chains were listed as associated with cytomegalovirus. Some IMGT-functional V segments, including TRBV6-2 and TRBV6-3, could not be distinguished by the 87-base-pair reads and were therefore excluded. In a later analysis, most CMV-associated TCR beta chains were found to appear HLA-restricted, with HLA associations seemingly driven largely by CMV exposure. According to the authors, the approach could potentially be generalized to other disease states and immunological phenotypes. Immune exposure information for the cohort was limited to CMV serostatus. The classifier was reported to diagnose cytomegalovirus status with high specificity and sensitivity in both the original cohort and the validation cohort. In a later genetic analysis, fewer N-insertions in productive TCRs were reported among donors in an Asian-associated ancestry cluster than the roughly 710-donor mean.

V is trimmed back by 4 bases and J by 5 bases, and the junction contains 13 bases that no gene match accounts for. For CDR1 and CDR2, the germline V gene lists LGHNA and YNFKEQ. Reading from cysteine to phenylalanine, the CDR3 counts 19 amino acids. Just CDR3 DNA is preserved here, 57 bases in frame from base 1. The sample was PBMCs. The receptor chain draws on TRBV4-2 and TRBJ2-2; 13 of the junction bases match TRBD2. The sequence was collected from a male donor in good health and CMV-seronegative. The base sequence is TGTGCCAGCAGCCCAGCAGGACTAGCGGGAGTTGAAATGACCGGGGAGCTGTTTTTT. Translated, this is CASSPAGLAGVEMTGELFF.